Presented here are 4 T cell receptor beta chains from one specimen sequenced in a study of blood T cell repertoires in COVID-19. Measured with immunoSEQ multiplex PCR; TCRdb has only the in-frame clones, and not every one. The sample yields some 340,000 clones, more than 85% seen once. Sequencing input: PBMCs or T cells enriched from blood (not recorded which). The receptors derive from a woman aged 25 to 45 who had been exposed to COVID-19.

The CDR3 protein is CASKSGQGNQPQHF. CDR3 DNA: TGTGCCAGCAAATCGGGACAGGGTAATCAGCCCCAGCATTTT. The chain carries TRBV2 and TRBJ1-5, with 9 bases lining up with TRBD1. Germline-derived CDR1 and CDR2 are SNHLY and FYNNEI. The CDR3 extends over 14 amino acids. Trimming at V came to 7 bases and at J to 4 bases, leaving 5 bases not matched to a gene. The full variable domain, rest sourced from reference TRBV2 and TRBJ1-5, is EPEVTQTPSHQVTQMGQEVILRCVPISNHLYFYWYRQILGQKVEFLVSFYNNEISEKSEIFDDQFSVERPDGSNFTLKIRSTKLEDSAMYFCASKSGQGNQPQHFGDGTRLSIL.

The gene calls are TRBV19 and TRBJ1-1, with TRBD1 as a possible D gene (6 bases). Germline CDR1 is LNHDA and CDR2 is SQIVND (reference sequence). The CDR3 totals 15 residues. Trimming stripped 0 bases from V and 3 bases from J, with 11 bases between. The CDR3 here is CASSIDGDIYTEAFF. The CDR3 nucleotides read TGTGCCAGTAGTATAGACGGGGACATATACACTGAAGCTTTCTTT.

The chain joins TRBV16 to TRBJ1-1; TRBD1 matches 8 bases. Per the germline V gene, CDR1 is KGHSY and CDR2 is FQNENV. This CDR3 has 16 amino acids. V shed 1 base, J shed 3 bases, and the junction held 7 bases outside the gene matches. The DNA for the CDR3 is TGTGCCAGCAGCCAATTACTCCAGGACAGGGACACTGAAGCTTTCTTT. Residues: CASSQLLQDRDTEAFF.

The J gene is TRBJ1-6, the V gene TRBV4-2; tentatively, D is TRBD1 (5 bases). The ends were cut back, 1 base at V and 0 bases at J, with 19 bases in the middle. The CDR3 consists of 20 residues. CDR1 is LGHNA, CDR2 YNFKEQ, per germline. DNA of the CDR3: TGTGCCAGCAGCCAAGGTTTCGGGCAGGGATACAGCTCCTATAATTCACCCCTCCACTTT. It codes for CASSQGFGQGYSSYNSPLHF.